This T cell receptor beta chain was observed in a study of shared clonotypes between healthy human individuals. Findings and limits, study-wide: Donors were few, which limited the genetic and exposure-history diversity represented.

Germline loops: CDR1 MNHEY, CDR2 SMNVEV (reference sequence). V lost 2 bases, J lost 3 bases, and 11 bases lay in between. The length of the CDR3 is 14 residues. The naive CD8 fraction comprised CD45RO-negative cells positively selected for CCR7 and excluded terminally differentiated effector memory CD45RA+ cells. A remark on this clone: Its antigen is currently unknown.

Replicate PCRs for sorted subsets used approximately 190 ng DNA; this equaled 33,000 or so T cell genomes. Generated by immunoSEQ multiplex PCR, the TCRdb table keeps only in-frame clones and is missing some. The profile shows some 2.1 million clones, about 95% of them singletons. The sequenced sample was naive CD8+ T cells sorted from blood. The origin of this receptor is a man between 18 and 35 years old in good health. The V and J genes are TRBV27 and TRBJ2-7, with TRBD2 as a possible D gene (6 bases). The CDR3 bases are TGTGCCAGCAGTTTACGACTAGACTACTACGAGCAGTACTTC. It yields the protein CASSLRLDYYEQYF.